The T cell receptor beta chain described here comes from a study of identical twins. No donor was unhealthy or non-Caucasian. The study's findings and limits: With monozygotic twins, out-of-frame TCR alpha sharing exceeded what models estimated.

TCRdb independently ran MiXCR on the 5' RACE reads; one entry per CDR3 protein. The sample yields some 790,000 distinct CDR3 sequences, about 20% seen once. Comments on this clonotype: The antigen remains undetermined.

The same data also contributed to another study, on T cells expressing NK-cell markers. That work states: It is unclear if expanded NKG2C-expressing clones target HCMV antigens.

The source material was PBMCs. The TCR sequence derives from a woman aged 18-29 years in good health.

The CDR3 protein is CASTRTGGYYGYTF. DNA of the CDR3: TGTGCCAGCACCCGTACCGGGGGGTACTATGGCTACACCTTC. The gene calls are TRBV12-3 or TRBV12-4 and TRBJ1-2; TRBD1 might be the D (5 bases). This CDR3 spans 14 amino acids. Trimming pared 7 bases from V and 3 bases from J, leaving 15 bases between.